These 14 T cell receptor beta chains share one sample of origin, sequenced in a study of blood T cell repertoires in COVID-19. Measured with immunoSEQ multiplex PCR; TCRdb has only the in-frame clones, and not every one. The profile covers 170,000 or so clones, with 75% to 80% appearing a single time and roughly 28% taken by the ten largest. The source material was peripheral blood. The receptor source for this set is a woman between 65 and 79 years old with acute or convalescent COVID-19.

This chain uses TRBV7-9 with TRBJ2-7, with a possible D match to TRBD2 (6 bases). V was shortened by 5 bases and J by 0 bases, with 14 bases between the two germline ends. In germline, CDR1 is SEHNR, CDR2 FQNEAQ (reference sequence). The CDR3 totals 15 residues. The CDR3 DNA reads as TGTGCCAGCAGCCGCAGACTAGAGAGCTCCTACGAGCAGTACTTC. Its translation: CASSRRLESSYEQYF.

The rearrangement joins TRBV11-1 to TRBJ1-1; no clear D gene. This CDR3 is 13 amino acids long. Germline V gene data show CDR1 as SGHAT and CDR2 as FQDESV (reference sequence). Deletions cut 2 bases from V and 3 bases from J, with 7 bases between. The CDR3 DNA reads TGTGCCAGCAGCTTATACAGCCACACTGAAGCTTTCTTT. Its protein product is CASSLYSHTEAFF.

V usage is TRBV19 and J usage is TRBJ1-3; TRBD1 might be the D (6 bases). The germline V and J ends were trimmed by 9 bases and 0 bases, with 18 bases remaining between them. The CDR3 spans 16 residues. Germline CDR1 LNHDA, CDR2 SQIVND (reference sequence). The CDR3 protein is CASSRDKASSGNTIYF. CDR3 nucleotide sequence: TGTGCCAGCAGCCGGGACAAGGCGAGCTCTGGAAACACCATATATTTT.

This clone appeared a single time. V gene TRBV6-5 combines with J gene TRBJ1-5; 8 bases align to TRBD1. This CDR3 region has 15 residues. Trimming took 5 bases from V and 4 from J; bases not matched to a gene: 7. Germline CDR1 reads MNHEY; CDR2 reads SVGAGI. This chain's CDR3 is CASSPRTGRNQPQHF. CDR3 bases: TGTGCCAGCAGTCCGAGGACAGGGAGGAATCAGCCCCAGCATTTT.

As regards this clone: The same CDR3 can be traced to other DNA sequences in this sample. The chain carries TRBV27 and TRBJ2-7; 9 bases map to TRBD2. Germline CDR1 is MNHEY and CDR2 is SMNVEV (reference sequence). Trimming removed 6 bases from V and 0 bases from J; junction bases left unmatched: 6. The CDR3 is 15 amino acids. CDR3 bases: TGTGCCAGCAGCTTAGCGGGAGCTCGCTCCTACGAGCAGTACTTC. Protein sequence: CASSLAGARSYEQYF.

The chain combines TRBV27 with TRBJ2-1, with D tentatively TRBD1 (6 bases). Germline V gene sequence: CDR1 MNHEY, CDR2 SMNVEV (reference sequence). Trimming removed 2 bases at V and 2 bases at J, with 16 bases between. The CDR3 runs 17 residues. CDR3 bases: TGTGCCAGCAGTTTAAATTTTGGGGGCAGCACCTACAATGAGCAGTTCTTC. Translated: CASSLNFGGSTYNEQFF.

This chain joins TRBV10-2 and TRBJ2-5; 8 bases are a match to TRBD1. The CDR3 length is 14 residues. Germline assignment: CDR1 WSHSY and CDR2 SAAADI. Unmatched junction bases numbered 9, after V lost 7 bases and J lost 5 bases. DNA for the CDR3: TGCGCCAGCACAGGACAGGGCGCGGGCGAGACCCAGTACTTC. Its translation: CASTGQGAGETQYF.

The rearrangement links TRBV30 to TRBJ2-1; TRBD2 might be the D (5 bases). V shed 3 bases and J shed 9 bases, with 21 bases lying between them. The CDR3 consists of 15 residues. CDR1 is GTSNPN, CDR2 SVGIG, per germline (reference sequence). This chain's CDR3 is CAWSDRAGRLGEQFF. The DNA of the CDR3 is TGTGCCTGGAGCGACCGGGCGGGTCGGCTGGGTGAGCAGTTCTTC.

This clone has a single count. The V call is TRBV18, the J call TRBJ1-3; D is unresolved. This CDR3 has 15 residues. From germline, CDR1 is KGHSH and CDR2 LQKENI. Trimming removed 1 base from V and 0 bases from J, with 7 bases in between. The CDR3 spells CASSPLQHSGNTIYF. In DNA form, the CDR3 reads TGTGCCAGCTCACCACTACAGCACTCTGGAAACACCATATATTTT. The whole variable domain, remainder taken from reference TRBV18 and TRBJ1-3, is NAGVMQNPRHLVRRRGQEARLRCSPMKGHSHVYWYRQLPEEGLKFMVYLQKENIIDESGMPKERFSAEFPKEGPSILRIQQVVRGDSAAYFCASSPLQHSGNTIYFGEGSWLTVV.

V gene TRBV19 combines with J gene TRBJ2-2, with D possibly matching TRBD1 (5 bases). V lost 4 bases and J 7 bases, leaving 10 bases between the germline ends. This CDR3 is 13 amino acids long. Germline CDR1 and CDR2: LNHDA and SQIVND (reference sequence). CDR3 nucleotides: TGTGCCAGTAGTACAACCAGGGTCGGGGAGCTGTTTTTT. Translating it yields CASSTTRVGELFF.

The chain links TRBV7-9 to TRBJ2-5, with D tentatively TRBD1 (5 bases). The V end lost 2 bases, the J end lost 1 base, and 11 bases lay between the germline ends. This CDR3 is 15 amino acids long. Germline values: CDR1 SEHNR, CDR2 FQNEAQ (reference sequence). CDR3 DNA sequence: TGTGCCAGCAGCTTAAAGTCAGGGTTCCAAGAGACCCAGTACTTC. Translation: CASSLKSGFQETQYF.

V is TRBV27 and J is TRBJ1-2; TRBD1 matches 7 bases. Germline V CDR1 and CDR2: MNHEY, SMNVEV (reference sequence). The CDR3 sequence is 14 residues long. Losses at the gene ends were 5 bases for V and 8 bases for J; bases not matched to a gene: 11. CDR3 nucleotide sequence: TGTGCCAGCAGTCCCCGGACAGGTCCTAAGGGCTACACCTTC. Translating gives CASSPRTGPKGYTF.

The V and J genes are TRBV3-1 (or the pseudogene TRBV3-2) and TRBJ1-2; 9 bases agree with TRBD1. Trimming removed 4 bases from V and 1 base from J; junction bases left unmatched: 4. The CDR3 covers 15 residues. Germline loops: CDR1 LGHDT, CDR2 YNNKEL (reference sequence). For the CDR3, the DNA is TGTGCCAGCAGCCGCGGGACAGGGAGTAACTATGGCTACACCTTC. Residues: CASSRGTGSNYGYTF.

This clone was observed a few times. V gene TRBV12-3 or TRBV12-4 combines with J gene TRBJ2-7, with D possibly matching TRBD2 (5 bases). The CDR3 is 12 amino acids. Trimming removed 6 bases from V and 7 bases from J, with 13 bases in between. The DNA of the CDR3 is TGTGCCAGCAGCCAGACTAATGGAGAGCAGTACTTC. Translated: CASSQTNGEQYF.